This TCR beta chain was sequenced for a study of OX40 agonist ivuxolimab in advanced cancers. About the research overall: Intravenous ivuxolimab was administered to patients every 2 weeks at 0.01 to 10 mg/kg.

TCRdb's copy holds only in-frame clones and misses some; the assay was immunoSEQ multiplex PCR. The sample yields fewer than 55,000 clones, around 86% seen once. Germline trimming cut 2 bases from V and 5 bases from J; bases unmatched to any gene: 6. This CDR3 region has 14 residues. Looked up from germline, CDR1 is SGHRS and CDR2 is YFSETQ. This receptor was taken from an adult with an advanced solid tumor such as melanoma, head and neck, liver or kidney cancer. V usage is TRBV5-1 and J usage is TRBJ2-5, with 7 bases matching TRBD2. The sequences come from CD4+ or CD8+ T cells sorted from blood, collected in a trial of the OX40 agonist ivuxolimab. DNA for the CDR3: TGCGCCAGCAGCTTAATGGGTAGCGGGGAGACCCAGTACTTC. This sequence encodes CASSLMGSGETQYF. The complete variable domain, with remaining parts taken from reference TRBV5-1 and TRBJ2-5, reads KAGVTQTPRYLIKTRGQQVTLSCSPISGHRSVSWYQQTPGQGLQFLFEYFSETQRNKGNFPGRFSGRQFSNSRSEMNVSTLELGDSALYLCASSLMGSGETQYFGPGTRLLVL.